This entry is about one T cell receptor beta chain. V lost 1 base, J lost 5 bases, and 15 bases lay in between. CDR1 MNHEY and CDR2 SMNVEV come from the germline V gene (reference sequence). The CDR3 loop spans 15 amino acids. This specimen comes from a study of T cells in Graves' hyperthyroidism and ophthalmopathy. Amplification yielded TCR beta CDR3 regions, with RNA transcripts as the source. When the TCR CDR3 underwent first-round RT-PCR, the HTBI primer set was used. In TCRdb, the multiplex PCR reads were re-called with MiXCR into one record per CDR3 protein. This sample has around 400,000 distinct CDR3 sequences, with more than 15% found just once.

This TCR derives from a young woman with Graves' hyperthyroidism that later progressed to Graves' ophthalmopathy. Source material: blood. V gene TRBV27 combines with J gene TRBJ2-7; possibly TRBD1 or TRBD2 for D (5 bases each). CDR3 nucleotide sequence: TGTGCCAGCAGTTTATGGGGACCCCCAAGGGACGAGCAGTACTTC. This encodes CASSLWGPPRDEQYF.